These 13 T cell receptor beta chains were all obtained from the same sample, sequenced in a study of blood T cell repertoires in COVID-19. Sequenced by immunoSEQ multiplex PCR; TCRdb stores in-frame clones only, minus some. Counted here are roughly 410,000 clones, around nine tenths occurring once; the ten biggest clones make up approximately 1.5%. Source material: peripheral blood. These receptors all stem from a woman aged 35 to 49 with COVID-19, enrolled during active disease.

The chain employs TRBV27 and TRBJ1-1, with 7 bases identical to TRBD1. The CDR3 loop spans 16 amino acids. The V gene end was trimmed by 5 bases and the J gene end by 0 bases; junction bases not matched to a gene: 9. CDR1 and CDR2 from the germline V gene are MNHEY and SMNVEV (reference sequence). The CDR3 DNA reads TGTGCCAGCAGTCTCGGACAGGCCATCATGAACACTGAAGCTTTCTTT. Translating it yields CASSLGQAIMNTEAFF.

V is TRBV29-1 and J is TRBJ1-1; maybe TRBD1 (5 bases). This CDR3 comprises 12 residues. V lost 2 bases and J 12 bases, leaving 16 bases between the germline ends. The germline CDR1 and CDR2 sequences are SQVTM and ANQGSEA. The CDR3 bases are TGCAGCGTTGAACCGCAGGGAGGGACGCCTTTCTTT. Protein product: CSVEPQGGTPFF.

The rearrangement uses TRBV7-9 and TRBJ1-4; 10 bases map to TRBD1. Germline V lookup: CDR1 SEHNR, CDR2 FQNEAQ (reference sequence). The CDR3 has 16 amino acids. The V segment lost 5 bases and the J segment 7 bases; nucleotides outside the gene matches: 10. The CDR3 region is CASSLDGTGATEKLFF. The CDR3 DNA follows: TGTGCCAGCAGCCTAGACGGGACAGGGGCGACTGAAAAACTGTTTTTT.

The V call is TRBV28, the J call TRBJ1-4, with D possibly matching TRBD1 (5 bases). V was shortened by 2 bases and J by 8 bases, with 18 bases between the two germline ends. The CDR3 is 16 amino acids. The germline V gene encodes CDR1 MDHEN and CDR2 SYDVKM. CDR3 protein: CASSLSTGTIAEKLFF. CDR3 DNA sequence: TGTGCCAGCAGTTTAAGCACCGGGACTATAGCCGAAAAACTGTTTTTT.

This chain links TRBV30 with TRBJ1-1, with D possibly being TRBD1 (6 bases). The CDR3 extends over 14 amino acids. Looked up from germline, CDR1 is GTSNPN and CDR2 is SVGIG (reference sequence). Between the trimmed V and J ends, which lost 0 bases and 6 bases, there was a span of 14 bases. CDR3 nucleotide sequence: TGTGCCTGGAGTGTCCCCGGGACACAGGCTGAAGCTTTCTTT. Its translation: CAWSVPGTQAEAFF.

The chain has TRBV3-1 (or the pseudogene TRBV3-2) and TRBJ1-2; no reliable D call. The CDR3 consists of 13 residues. V was clipped by 1 base and J by 3 bases, with 6 bases between them. In germline, CDR1 is LGHDT, CDR2 YNNKEL (reference sequence). The CDR3 DNA sequence: TGTGCCAGCAGCCAAGTTCCCGACTATGGCTACACCTTC. This translates into CASSQVPDYGYTF.

In DNA form, the CDR3 reads TGCGCCAGCAGCTTGGATTGGGGACAGGGGATTTCACCCCTCCACTTT. It specifies CASSLDWGQGISPLHF. The rearrangement uses TRBV5-1 and TRBJ1-6, with TRBD1 matching 10 bases. CDR1 and CDR2 from the germline V gene are SGHRS and YFSETQ. CDR3 length: 16 amino acids. The junction had 6 bases not matched to a gene; V was cut back by 0 bases and J by 9 bases.

The table lists this clone with a few counts. The chain joins TRBV9 to TRBJ2-7; 8 bases fit TRBD2. CDR1 SGDLS and CDR2 YYNGEE come from the germline V gene. The trim removed 2 bases at V and 1 base at J, leaving 8 bases unmatched. The CDR3 runs to 16 residues. The CDR3 DNA is TGTGCCAGCAGCGTGAACGCGGGGGGCTGGTCCTACGAGCAGTACTTC. Translating gives CASSVNAGGWSYEQYF. The full variable domain, in which reference TRBV9 and TRBJ2-7 provide the parts outside the CDR3, is DSGVTQTPKHLITATGQRVTLRCSPRSGDLSVYWYQQSLDQGLQFLIQYYNGEERAKGNILERFSAQQFPDLHSELNLSSLELGDSALYFCASSVNAGGWSYEQYFGPGTRLTVT.

The chain has TRBV5-1 and TRBJ1-2; the D is unclear. The CDR3 totals 12 residues. Trimming shortened V by 4 bases and J by 6 bases, and 10 bases separated the two germline ends. Germline V lookup: CDR1 SGHRS, CDR2 YFSETQ. The CDR3 DNA follows: TGCGCCAGCAGCCGCGAGAGGGATGGCTACACCTTC. Translation gives CASSRERDGYTF.

The chain links TRBV7-9 to TRBJ1-5; tentatively, D is TRBD1 (6 bases). Trimming took 5 bases from V and 7 from J, leaving 21 bases between them. CDR3 length: 16 amino acids. Per germline, CDR1 SEHNR and CDR2 FQNEAQ (reference sequence). The CDR3 region is CASSPTGQQGSQPQHF. In DNA, the CDR3 is TGTGCCAGCAGCCCCACGGGGCAACAGGGCTCCCAGCCCCAGCATTTT.

V is TRBV11-3 and J is TRBJ2-3, with TRBD2 matching 7 bases. The CDR3 has 14 amino acids. CDR1 and CDR2 from the germline V gene are SGHNT and YENEEA. The V and J ends lost 5 bases and 1 base, in that order; junction bases with no gene match: 3. The CDR3 coding sequence is TGTGCCAGCAGCCGTCGGGGGGGCACAGATACGCAGTATTTT. Translated: CASSRRGGTDTQYF.

This chain joins TRBV5-1 and TRBJ1-3; D possibly corresponds to TRBD1 (6 bases). Germline V CDR1 and CDR2: SGHRS, YFSETQ. V was clipped by 7 bases and J by 0 bases, with 11 bases between them. CDR3 size: 14 residues. In DNA form, the CDR3 reads TGCGCCAGCGCCCAGGGGAGCTCTGGAAACACCATATATTTT. This encodes CASAQGSSGNTIYF.

This rearrangement joins TRBV18 to TRBJ1-6; D not certain. Germline V gene lookup returns CDR1 KGHSH and CDR2 LQKENI. V dropped 6 bases and J dropped 13 bases, with 16 bases sitting between them. This CDR3 has 13 residues. CDR3: CASSGSGAGPLHF. In DNA form, the CDR3 reads TGTGCCAGCTCGGGGAGTGGAGCCGGTCCCCTCCACTTT. The full variable domain, in which reference TRBV18 and TRBJ1-6 provide the parts outside the CDR3, is NAGVMQNPRHLVRRRGQEARLRCSPMKGHSHVYWYRQLPEEGLKFMVYLQKENIIDESGMPKERFSAEFPKEGPSILRIQQVVRGDSAAYFCASSGSGAGPLHFGNGTRLTVT.